Listed below are T cell receptor beta chains from one sample, sequenced in a study of blood T cell repertoires in COVID-19. Clones were read by immunoSEQ multiplex PCR, and TCRdb kept only the in-frame ones, dropping some. The sample shows 150,000 to 200,000 clones, more than 65% of them seen only once. The material sequenced was PBMCs or T cells enriched from blood (not recorded which). The receptors were gathered from a woman between 50 and 59 years old with acute COVID-19. The CDR3 runs from the conserved cysteine through the conserved F or W. The D gene is left open where the match is weak. Clone size appears in some rows only: once, few, many, or a class for an expanded clone.

size: NA
D: NA
V: TRBV5-1
J: TRBJ1-2
length: 16
DNA: TGCGCCAGCAGCTTGGATGGACAGCTTCTTAACTATGGCTACACCTTC
CDR3: CASSLDGQLLNYGYTF

size: NA
D: NA
V: TRBV7-6
J: TRBJ1-2
length: 14
DNA: TGTGCCAGCAGCTTAGCGCCCGGTAACTATGGCTACACCTTC
CDR3: CASSLAPGNYGYTF

size: once
D: NA
V: TRBV6-6
J: TRBJ2-5
length: 14
DNA: TGTGCCAGCAGTTTTTCTGGTAGCGAAGAGACCCAGTACTTC
CDR3: CASSFSGSEETQYF

size: NA
D: NA
V: TRBV28
J: TRBJ1-1
length: 14
DNA: TGTGCCAGCAGTTGGGAGGGCGCGAACACTGAAGCTTTCTTT
CDR3: CASSWEGANTEAFF

size: NA
D: TRBD2
V: TRBV11-2
J: TRBJ2-1
length: 18
DNA: TGTGCCAGCAGCTCCAAAAGGACAACTAGCGGGGGGGAGAATGAGCAGTTCTTC
CDR3: CASSSKRTTSGGENEQFF

size: NA
D: TRBD1
V: TRBV19
J: TRBJ1-5
length: 13
DNA: TGTGCCAGTAAGGACAGGGGGCAACAGCCCCAGCATTTT
CDR3: CASKDRGQQPQHF

size: NA
D: TRBD2
V: TRBV11-2
J: TRBJ2-1
length: 17
DNA: TGTGCCAGCAGCTTAGATCTGGTTAGCGGGGGGGCAGGAGAGCAGTTCTTC
CDR3: CASSLDLVSGGAGEQFF

size: NA
D: NA
V: TRBV5-1
J: TRBJ2-3
length: 15
DNA: TGCGCCAGCAGCCCCGGAGGGGGCGGGACAGATACGCAGTATTTT
CDR3: CASSPGGGGTDTQYF

size: NA
D: TRBD1
V: TRBV6-1
J: TRBJ1-2
length: 16
DNA: TGTGCCAGCAGAGAACCGCCGGGACAGGGGAAGGAAGGCTACACCTTC
CDR3: CASREPPGQGKEGYTF

size: NA
D: NA
V: TRBV28
J: TRBJ1-2
length: 14
DNA: TGTGCCAGCAGTTTAATGGACATGACGAGGGGCTACACCTTC
CDR3: CASSLMDMTRGYTF

size: NA
D: NA
V: TRBV6-5
J: TRBJ1-6
length: 14
DNA: TGTGCCAGCAGTTACGGACAGTCAAATTCACCCCTCCACTTT
CDR3: CASSYGQSNSPLHF

size: NA
D: NA
V: TRBV11-2
J: TRBJ1-4
length: 14
DNA: TGTGCCAGCAGCCCCGGGAGTGTTTCTGAAAAACTGTTTTTT
CDR3: CASSPGSVSEKLFF

size: NA
D: NA
V: TRBV16
J: TRBJ1-1
length: 14
DNA: TGTGCCAGCAGCCAATCCGCGGAGAACACTGAAGCTTTCTTT
CDR3: CASSQSAENTEAFF

size: NA
D: TRBD1
V: TRBV29-1
J: TRBJ2-2
length: 14
DNA: TGCAGCGTCGGACAGGGCACGAACACCGGGGAGCTGTTTTTT
CDR3: CSVGQGTNTGELFF

size: few
D: NA
V: TRBV11-2
J: TRBJ1-2
length: 13
DNA: TGTGCCAGCAGCTCCAGAAGTAACTATGGCTACACCTTC
CDR3: CASSSRSNYGYTF

size: NA
D: TRBD1
V: TRBV27
J: TRBJ1-2
length: 16
DNA: TGTGCCAGCAGTTCCGACTCTACAGGGGGTGTAGATGGCTACACCTTC
CDR3: CASSSDSTGGVDGYTF

size: NA
D: TRBD2
V: TRBV3-1/TRBV3-2
J: TRBJ2-1
length: 14
DNA: TGTGCCAGCAGCCAGGAGGGACTAGTTGCTGAGCAGTTCTTC
CDR3: CASSQEGLVAEQFF

size: few
D: NA
V: TRBV9
J: TRBJ1-3
length: 12
DNA: TGTGCCAGCAGCGTAGTCCCCCAGGTATTGTCTTTT
CDR3: CASSVVPQVLSF

size: few
D: NA
V: TRBV29-1
J: TRBJ1-2
length: 12
DNA: TGCAGCGTTGAGGGACTCGAATATGGCTACACCTTC
CDR3: CSVEGLEYGYTF

size: NA
D: NA
V: TRBV30
J: TRBJ1-5
length: 13
DNA: TGTGCCTGGAGTCGACAGTCAGGTCAGCCCCAGCATTTT
CDR3: CAWSRQSGQPQHF

size: NA
D: NA
V: TRBV6-5
J: TRBJ1-1
length: 11
DNA: TGTGCCAGCCAGCACAGTTCCGAAGCTTTCTTT
CDR3: CASQHSSEAFF

size: NA
D: TRBD1
V: TRBV19
J: TRBJ1-1
length: 14
DNA: TGTGCCAGTAGTGAACGACAGGGGAACACTGAAGCTTTCTTT
CDR3: CASSERQGNTEAFF

size: NA
D: TRBD1
V: TRBV28
J: TRBJ2-5
length: 14
DNA: TGTGCCAGCAGTGGGGACAGGGAAGGAGAGACCCAGTACTTC
CDR3: CASSGDREGETQYF

size: NA
D: NA
V: TRBV9
J: TRBJ2-1
length: 12
DNA: TGTGCCAGCAGCGGCGGGGACAATGAGCAGTTCTTC
CDR3: CASSGGDNEQFF

size: NA
D: NA
V: TRBV2
J: TRBJ1-1
length: 13
DNA: TGTGCCATTACAGGACAGTTGAACACTGAAGCTTTCTTT
CDR3: CAITGQLNTEAFF

size: NA
D: NA
V: TRBV6-6
J: TRBJ1-5
length: 14
DNA: TGTGCCAGCAGTTCAGGGAATGGTTTGCAGCCCCAGCATTTT
CDR3: CASSSGNGLQPQHF

size: NA
D: NA
V: TRBV6-1
J: TRBJ2-3
length: 16
DNA: TGTGCCAGCAGTGAAACGGCCAGGGGCAGCACAGATACGCAGTATTTT
CDR3: CASSETARGSTDTQYF

size: few
D: NA
V: TRBV7-8
J: TRBJ1-6
length: 16
DNA: TGTGCCAGCAGCTTAGAAGAGGGCGGTACTAATTCACCCCTCCACTTT
CDR3: CASSLEEGGTNSPLHF

size: NA
D: TRBD2
V: TRBV9
J: TRBJ2-3
length: 15
DNA: TGTGCCAGCAGCGTAGTTAGCGGGGTTTCCGCTACGCAGTATTTT
CDR3: CASSVVSGVSATQYF

size: NA
D: NA
V: TRBV29-1
J: TRBJ2-5
length: 12
DNA: TGCAGCGTTGTATCGGGGGAGGGGGCCCAGTACTTC
CDR3: CSVVSGEGAQYF

size: few
D: NA
V: TRBV7-9
J: TRBJ1-4
length: 14
DNA: TGTGCCAGCAGCTTAAGAGGAGGAGGTGAAAAACTGTTTTTT
CDR3: CASSLRGGGEKLFF

size: NA
D: TRBD1
V: TRBV7-2
J: TRBJ2-5
length: 16
DNA: TGTGCCAGCAGCTTAGCGGGACAGTCCAATATCGGGACCCAGTACTTC
CDR3: CASSLAGQSNIGTQYF

size: NA
D: NA
V: TRBV7-2
J: TRBJ1-4
length: 12
DNA: TGTGCCGCGGGAGAACGCGGCGAAAAACTGTTTTTT
CDR3: CAAGERGEKLFF

size: NA
D: NA
V: TRBV7-9
J: TRBJ1-1
length: 13
DNA: TGTGCCAGCAGCTTTACGATTCGGACTGAAGCTTTCTTT
CDR3: CASSFTIRTEAFF

size: NA
D: NA
V: TRBV4-1
J: TRBJ1-4
length: 16
DNA: TGCGCCAGCAGCCAAACCGGCCCCGGGAATAATGAAAAACTGTTTTTT
CDR3: CASSQTGPGNNEKLFF

size: NA
D: NA
V: TRBV6-5
J: TRBJ2-3
length: 16
DNA: TGTGCCAGCAGTTACGGGACTCCTAAAATCTCGGATACGCAGTATTTT
CDR3: CASSYGTPKISDTQYF

size: few
D: NA
V: TRBV28
J: TRBJ1-2
length: 15
DNA: TGTGCCAGCAGACCACGGGGGGCGGTTAACTATGGCTACACCTTC
CDR3: CASRPRGAVNYGYTF

size: NA
D: NA
V: TRBV6-5
J: TRBJ1-5
length: 13
DNA: TGTGCCAGCAGCCTTCACTTTGGTCAGCCCCAGCATTTT
CDR3: CASSLHFGQPQHF

size: NA
D: NA
V: TRBV29-1
J: TRBJ1-6
length: 15
DNA: TGCAGCGCCCGGGAGGGAGAGAGAGATAATTCACCCCTCCACTTT
CDR3: CSAREGERDNSPLHF

size: once
D: TRBD1
V: TRBV7-9
J: TRBJ2-1
length: 16
DNA: TGTGCCAGCAGCTTAACCCTAGATCCCAGGGGGCGTGAGCAGTTCTTC
CDR3: CASSLTLDPRGREQFF

size: NA
D: NA
V: TRBV6-6
J: TRBJ1-1
length: 14
DNA: TGTGCCAGCAGTTACAGGGGGGGGAACACTGAAGCTTTCTTT
CDR3: CASSYRGGNTEAFF